This is a list of T cell receptor beta chains from one sample in a study of tumor and adjacent non-tumor tissue in lung cancer. TCRdb re-analysed the multiplex PCR reads in MiXCR, keeping a single row per CDR3 protein. This table has roughly 70,000 distinct CDR3 sequences, nearly 70% appearing once. The specimen was distant non-tumor lung tissue. The receptors were sampled from a woman aged 45-65 years with non-small cell lung cancer. Each CDR3 is given with its conserved first and last residue. D genes are given only for firm matches. Where a row states a size, it is once, few, many or the class of an expanded clone; other rows omit it.

TRBV6-2/TRBV6-3	many	-	TRBJ1-5	TGTGCCAGCAGTTCCATCGATCATCCAGGGGTTGGTCAGCCCCAGCATTTT	CASSSIDHPGVGQPQHF
TRBV11-2	-	TRBD2	TRBJ2-3	TGTGCTAGAAGATCCAGCGGGAGCTCAGATACGCAGTATTTT	CARRSSGSSDTQYF
TRBV11-2	few	TRBD1	TRBJ2-3	TGTGCTAGCAGCCTGAATACAGGGGATATAGATACGCAGTATTTT	CASSLNTGDIDTQYF
TRBV6-5	-	-	TRBJ2-1	TGTGCCAGCAACCCTAGCGTGACCCGAAAAAATGAGCAGTTCTTC	CASNPSVTRKNEQFF
TRBV5-5	-	TRBD2	TRBJ2-2	TGTGCCACCCGCACGGATTTATACGGGAGGGCCCCCGGGGAGCCGGTTTTT	CATRTDLYGRAPGEPVF
TRBV24-1	-	-	TRBJ2-1	TGTGCCACCGCTTCGTCCGGGGATGAGCAGTTCTTC	CATASSGDEQFF
TRBV11-3	-	-	TRBJ2-3	TGTGCCAGCAGTTTGGAGAGGCTGGCAGATACGCAGTATTTT	CASSLERLADTQYF
TRBV4-3	once	-	TRBJ2-1	TGCGCCAGCAGACAAGACGGGGGAAGACGCAATGAGCTGTTCTTC	CASRQDGGRRNELFF
TRBV7-9	many	TRBD1	TRBJ2-1	TGTGCCAGCAGCCACAGGGGGAGGAATTACAATGAGCAGTTCTTC	CASSHRGRNYNEQFF
TRBV11-2	many	TRBD1	TRBJ2-7	TGTGCCAGCAGCTTAGCCCCCGGGACAGATTACGAGCAGTACTTC	CASSLAPGTDYEQYF
TRBV5-1	few	-	TRBJ2-3	TGCGCCAGCAGCTTGGAGGGGGGGATAACAGATACGCAGTATTTT	CASSLEGGITDTQYF
TRBV11-3	-	-	TRBJ2-1	TGTGCCAGCAGCTTTAGTGGCATGGTCAGCTCCTACAATGAGCAGTTTTTC	CASSFSGMVSSYNEQFF
TRBV20-1	once	-	TRBJ1-5	TGCAGTGCTCGAAGAACCCAGGGGAATCAGCCCCAGCATTTT	CSARRTQGNQPQHF
TRBV11-1	once	-	TRBJ2-2	TGTGCCAGCAGCCCTACAACGTCCGGGGATCCCTTTTTT	CASSPTTSGDPFF
TRBV12-3/TRBV12-4	-	-	TRBJ1-5	TGTGCCAGCAGTGACATAGGTGGTAATCGGTCCCAGCATTTT	CASSDIGGNRSQHF
TRBV30	few	-	TRBJ2-7	TGTGCCTGGAGTTCAGGGTCCCTCTCCTACGAGCAGTACTTC	CAWSSGSLSYEQYF
TRBV29-1	-	TRBD2	TRBJ2-1	TGCAGTATCACTAGCGGGAGGTTTCAGCAATTCTTC	CSITSGRFQQFF
TRBV11-2	-	-	TRBJ2-1	TGTGCCAGCATCGTACTACTAGCGCGAGGGGGGAATGAGCAGTTCTTC	CASIVLLARGGNEQFF
TRBV11-2	-	-	TRBJ1-4	TGTGCCAACAGCCTAGATCTATGGGCATCTCTGTTTTTT	CANSLDLWASLFF
TRBV20-1	-	TRBD1	TRBJ1-1	TGCAGTGCTAGTCGTTTCCCTGGACAGGCGACCGCTATCTTT	CSASRFPGQATAIF
TRBV29-1	-	-	TRBJ2-5	TGTAGCGCTGCCAGGGAGTTCCAAGAGACCCAGTACTTC	CSAAREFQETQYF
TRBV11-2	-	-	TRBJ2-3	TGTGCCAGCAGCTTAAAAGGGGGGCAGATGCATTGTTTT	CASSLKGGQMHCF
TRBV18	-	-	TRBJ2-4	TGTGTCAGCTCACCTGATAATGAAAACATTCAGTACTTC	CVSSPDNENIQYF
TRBV11-2	-	-	TRBJ2-1	TGTGCAAGCAGCCCATTGGACTATGAGCAGTTCTTC	CASSPLDYEQFF
TRBV4-2	many	-	TRBJ2-1	TGTGCCAGCAGCCAAGGCGGAGACTACAATGAGCAGTTCTTC	CASSQGGDYNEQFF
TRBV29-1	-	-	TRBJ2-7	TGCAACGTTGAAGGAACAGGGAGCCCTCGAAGCGAGCAGTACTTC	CNVEGTGSPRSEQYF
TRBV6-1	-	-	TRBJ2-3	TGTGCCAACAGTGGCTTAGCGTACGGCACAGATACGCAGTATTTT	CANSGLAYGTDTQYF
TRBV12-3/TRBV12-4	-	TRBD1	TRBJ2-7	TGTGCCAGCAATCCCGGGACAGGGTCTTACGAGCAGTACTTC	CASNPGTGSYEQYF
TRBV11-2	medium-sized	-	TRBJ2-7	TGTGCCAGCGGAGAGGGAAACTACGAGCAGTACTTC	CASGEGNYEQYF
TRBV14	-	-	TRBJ1-5	TGTGTCAGCAGCCAAGGACAATATCAGCCCCAACATTTT	CVSSQGQYQPQHF
TRBV20-1	many	TRBD2	TRBJ2-2	TGCAGTGCTAGACCCTCTCGTAGCGGGAGGGCCCTAGGGGAGCTGTTTTTT	CSARPSRSGRALGELFF
TRBV11-1	few	TRBD1	TRBJ2-3	TGTGCCAGCAGCGTAACTACAGGGGCTGACACGCAGTATTTT	CASSVTTGADTQYF
TRBV28	many	TRBD2	TRBJ2-3	TGTGCCAGCAGTTCCTCAGCGGGAGGCAGAGATACGCAGTATTTT	CASSSSAGGRDTQYF
TRBV20-1	-	TRBD1	TRBJ2-5	TGCAGTGCTAGAAGGACAGGGAAAGAGACACAGTACTTC	CSARRTGKETQYF
TRBV11-2	few	-	TRBJ1-6	TGTGCCAGCAGCTTAGAGGGTAATTCACCCCTCCACTTT	CASSLEGNSPLHF
TRBV4-2	many	TRBD2	TRBJ2-7	TGTGCCAGCAGCCACGCGGGAGGGCCGGACGAGCAGTACTTC	CASSHAGGPDEQYF
TRBV5-8	-	-	TRBJ2-7	TGTGGCAGCACAAATCCGGACGGACTTTACTACGAGCAGTACTTC	CGSTNPDGLYYEQYF
TRBV20-1	once	-	TRBJ1-5	TGCAGTGCTAAAGACCATAGCAATCAGCCCCAGCATTTT	CSAKDHSNQPQHF
TRBV28	-	TRBD2	TRBJ2-1	TGTGCCAGCAAATCTGGGGGACTAGCGGGCGAGCAGTTCTTC	CASKSGGLAGEQFF
TRBV11-2	-	-	TRBJ2-7	TGTGCCGGCAGCTTAGACAGGACGGACTACGAGCAGTACTTC	CAGSLDRTDYEQYF
TRBV13	-	TRBD2	TRBJ2-5	TGTGCCAGCAGCTTAAGACTAGCGGGAGTAGGGACCCAGTACTTC	CASSLRLAGVGTQYF
TRBV6-2/TRBV6-3	-	-	TRBJ2-7	TGTGCCATCACAGGAGACACCAACTATGAGCAGTACTTC	CAITGDTNYEQYF
TRBV20-1	many	-	TRBJ1-5	TGCAGTGCTAACGGGTCCCCGAATCAGCCCCAGCATTTT	CSANGSPNQPQHF
TRBV13	-	TRBD1	TRBJ1-6	TGTGCAGGCAGTCCAAGGACAGGGGGGCGATTTGATTCACCCCTCCACTTT	CAGSPRTGGRFDSPLHF
TRBV20-1	once	TRBD1	TRBJ1-6	TGCTGTGCTAGAGATCACAGGACAGGGCTGAGTTCACCCCTCCACTTT	CCARDHRTGLSSPLHF
TRBV11-2	-	TRBD2	TRBJ2-1	TGTACCAGCAGCTTAACAGCTTCTAGCGGGAGTATTAATGAGCAGTTCTTC	CTSSLTASSGSINEQFF
TRBV6-1	once	TRBD2	TRBJ2-3	TGTACCAGCCTTACTAGCGGGGTCTACACAGATACGCAGTATTTT	CTSLTSGVYTDTQYF
TRBV4-2	-	TRBD1	TRBJ1-2	TGTGCCAACTGCCAAGATCAGGCTGGAGGGACAGCCGGCAATGGCTACACCTTC	CANCQDQAGGTAGNGYTF
TRBV11-3	medium-sized	-	TRBJ2-2	TGTGCCAGCAGCTTGCACGACACCGGGGAGCTGTTTTTT	CASSLHDTGELFF
TRBV6-5	once	-	TRBJ1-2	TGTGCCAGCAGTCAACAGAGGAACTATGGCTACACTTTC	CASSQQRNYGYTF
TRBV6-1	-	-	TRBJ2-3	TGTGCCAGCAGACTAGAGGGATTCACAGGTACGCAGTATTTT	CASRLEGFTGTQYF
TRBV7-9	-	TRBD2	TRBJ2-1	TGTACCAGCAGCTTGGCGACTAGCTGGGGGGATGAGCAGTTCTTC	CTSSLATSWGDEQFF
TRBV28	-	TRBD2	TRBJ2-1	TGTGCCAGCAGACCCCCCGGACTAGCGGGAATCAACAATGAGCAGTTCTTC	CASRPPGLAGINNEQFF
TRBV20-1	-	-	TRBJ2-7	TGCAGTACCTCACCGGGGGGACAGAGAGAATATGAGCAGTACTTC	CSTSPGGQREYEQYF
TRBV24-1	-	-	TRBJ1-2	TGTGCCACCAGTGATTTGCCAGGGGAAGGCTACACCTTC	CATSDLPGEGYTF